These T cell receptor beta chains were read from a single sample in a study of lymphopenia after photon versus proton radiotherapy. TCRdb's copy holds only in-frame clones and misses some; the assay was immunoSEQ multiplex PCR. The sample consists of some 27,000 clones, approximately 90% of them appearing once. Specimen: peripheral blood, collected from a patient treated with photon-based radiotherapy. The source is a man between 50 and 59 years old with gastric cancer. The CDR3 runs from the conserved cysteine through the conserved F or W. A D gene is named only where the DNA matches it firmly. Clone size, where shown, is once, few, many, or a class for clones that have expanded.

j_gene	v_gene	d_gene	abundance	CDR3nt	CDR3aa
TRBJ2-5	TRBV5-6	NA	NA	TGTGCCAGCAAATATCAGGGTTGGGGCAACCAAGAGACCCAGTACTTC	CASKYQGWGNQETQYF
TRBJ2-7	TRBV11-2	NA	NA	TGTGCCAGCAGCTTAATTACCGGGACATTCTACGAGCAGTACTTC	CASSLITGTFYEQYF
TRBJ1-2	TRBV6-5	NA	NA	TGTGCCAGCAGTTACTCGTCGGAATACTATGGCTACACCTTC	CASSYSSEYYGYTF
TRBJ2-2	TRBV19	TRBD1	NA	TGTGCCAGTAGTAAAGGGGGCGGAACCGGGGAGCTGTTTTTT	CASSKGGGTGELFF
TRBJ1-4	TRBV7-2	NA	NA	TGTGCCAGCAGCTTAGACAGGGCGTCCGAAAAACTGTTTTTT	CASSLDRASEKLFF
TRBJ1-5	TRBV19	NA	NA	TGTGCCAGTAGTATTAGCGACGGTCAGCCCCAGCATTTT	CASSISDGQPQHF
TRBJ1-6	TRBV28	NA	NA	TGTGCCAGCAGTTTATTAGCGAGCTCCTATAATTCACCCCTCCACTTT	CASSLLASSYNSPLHF
TRBJ2-1	TRBV6-1	TRBD1	NA	TGTGCCAGCGAACGACAGGGTGGGTACAATGAGCAGTTCTTC	CASERQGGYNEQFF
TRBJ1-2	TRBV6-5	NA	once	TGTGCCAGCAGCTCTACAGGGCTCTATGGCTACACCTTC	CASSSTGLYGYTF
TRBJ1-5	TRBV7-3	NA	NA	TGTGCCAGCAGCTTGGATAGCAATCAGCCCCAGCATTTT	CASSLDSNQPQHF
TRBJ2-1	TRBV7-3	NA	NA	TGTGCCAGCAGCGAAAGCTCCTACAATGAGCAGTTCTTC	CASSESSYNEQFF
TRBJ1-6	TRBV11-1	TRBD1	NA	TGTGCCAGCAGCTTCAGGGGGCGTCGCAATTCACCCCTCCACTTT	CASSFRGRRNSPLHF
TRBJ2-5	TRBV7-3	TRBD1	once	TGTGCCAGCCGACAGGGGGCAGGAGAGACCCAGTACTTC	CASRQGAGETQYF
TRBJ2-1	TRBV6-5	NA	NA	TGTGCCAGCCACTATCAAGCTGGAGAGCAGTTCTTC	CASHYQAGEQFF
TRBJ1-1	TRBV19	TRBD1	NA	TGTGCCACCAGCCGGGACAGGGGCGCTTTCTTT	CATSRDRGAFF
TRBJ2-2	TRBV11-2	NA	NA	TGTGCCAGCAGCTGGGGCGGGGAGCTGTTTTTT	CASSWGGELFF
TRBJ1-2	TRBV5-5	NA	NA	TGTGCCAGCAGCTTTTCATTGAACTATGGCTACACCTTC	CASSFSLNYGYTF